This T cell receptor beta chain comes out of a study of T cells in Graves' hyperthyroidism and ophthalmopathy. General study results and limits: A 13 V-J model separated ophthalmopathy from stable hyperthyroidism.

Together with thyroid ultrasound, orbital computed tomography, serum thyroxine and TRAb, clinical symptoms were used for diagnoses. This clonotype was seen a few times. The antigen remains unidentified. RNA transcripts provided the source from which TCR beta CDR3 regions were amplified. Using the HTBI primer set, a first-round RT-PCR was run on the TCR CDR3. Using its own MiXCR run on the multiplex PCR reads, TCRdb lists one record per CDR3 protein. The sample has around 430,000 distinct CDR3 sequences, more than 13% seen once. The receptor was isolated from a woman aged 25 to 39 with Graves' hyperthyroidism. The specimen sequenced was blood.

DNA for the CDR3: TGTGCCAGCAGGGGAGAAATTAATGAAAAACTGTTTTTT. This gives the protein CASRGEINEKLFF. The rearrangement joins TRBV6-1 to TRBJ1-4, with D unclear. The length of the CDR3 is 13 residues. With 6 bases removed from V and 4 bases from J, the gap between germline ends came to 9 bases. The germline V gene has CDR1 MNHNS and CDR2 SASEGT.